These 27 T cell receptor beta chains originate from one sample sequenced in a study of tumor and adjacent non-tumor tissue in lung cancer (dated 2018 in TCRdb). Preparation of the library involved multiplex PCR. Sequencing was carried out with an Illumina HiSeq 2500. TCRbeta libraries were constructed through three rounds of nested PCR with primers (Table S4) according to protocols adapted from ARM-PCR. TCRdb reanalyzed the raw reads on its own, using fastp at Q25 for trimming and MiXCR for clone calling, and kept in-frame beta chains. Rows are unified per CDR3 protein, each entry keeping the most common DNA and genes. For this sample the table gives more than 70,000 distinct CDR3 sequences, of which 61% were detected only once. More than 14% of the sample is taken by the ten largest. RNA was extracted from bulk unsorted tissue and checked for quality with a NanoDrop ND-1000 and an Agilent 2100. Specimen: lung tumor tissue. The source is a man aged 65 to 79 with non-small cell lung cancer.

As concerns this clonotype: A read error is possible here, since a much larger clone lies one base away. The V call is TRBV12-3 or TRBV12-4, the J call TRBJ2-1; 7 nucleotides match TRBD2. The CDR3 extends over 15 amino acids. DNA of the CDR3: TGTGTCAGCAGAAAAACGGGGGGTCGGTACAATGAGCAGTTCTTC. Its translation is CVSRKTGGRYNEQFF.

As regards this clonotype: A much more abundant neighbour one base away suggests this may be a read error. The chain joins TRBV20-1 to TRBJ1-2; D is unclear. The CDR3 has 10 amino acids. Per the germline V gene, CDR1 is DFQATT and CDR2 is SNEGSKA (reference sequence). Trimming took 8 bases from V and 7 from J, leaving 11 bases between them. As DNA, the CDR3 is TGCAGTACTTTTCGCAGTGGCTACACCTTC. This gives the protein CSTFRSGYTF.

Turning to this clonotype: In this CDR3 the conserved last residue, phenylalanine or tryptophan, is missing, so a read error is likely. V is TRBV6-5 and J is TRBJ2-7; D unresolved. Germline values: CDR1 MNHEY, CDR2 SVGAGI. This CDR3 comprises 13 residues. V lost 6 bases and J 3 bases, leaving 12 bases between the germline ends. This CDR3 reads CASRQRYGYEQYL. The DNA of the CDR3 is TGTGCCAGCAGGCAACGGTACGGCTACGAGCAGTACTTA.

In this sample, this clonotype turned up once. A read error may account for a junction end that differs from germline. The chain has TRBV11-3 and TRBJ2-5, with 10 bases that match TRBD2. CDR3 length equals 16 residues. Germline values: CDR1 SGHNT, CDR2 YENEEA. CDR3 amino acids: CASSHAGLAGAETQYF. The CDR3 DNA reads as TGTGCCAGCAGCCATGCCGGGCTAGCGGGAGCAGAGACCCAATACTTC. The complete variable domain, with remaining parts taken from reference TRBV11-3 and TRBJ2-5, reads EAGVVQSPRYKIIEKKQPVAFWCNPISGHNTLYWYLQNLGQGPELLIRYENEEAVDDSQLPKDRFSAERLKGVDSTLKIQPAELGDSAVYLCASSHAGLAGAETQYFGPGTRLLVL.

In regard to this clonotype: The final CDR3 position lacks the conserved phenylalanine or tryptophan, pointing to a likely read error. This chain's CDR3 is CAIRPSGGAYEQYL. In DNA form, the CDR3 reads TGTGCCATCAGACCTAGCGGGGGGGCGTACGAGCAGTACCTC. The chain combines TRBV11-2 with TRBJ2-7, with 12 bases matching TRBD2. This CDR3 comprises 14 residues. Losses at the gene ends were 10 bases for V and 4 bases for J; bases not matched to a gene: 8. Germline CDR1 reads SGHAT; CDR2 reads FQNNGV.

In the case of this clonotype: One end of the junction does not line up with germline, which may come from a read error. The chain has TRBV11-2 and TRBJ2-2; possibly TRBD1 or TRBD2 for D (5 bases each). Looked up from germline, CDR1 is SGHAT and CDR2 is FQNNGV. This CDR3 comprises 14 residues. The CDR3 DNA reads TGTACCAGCAGCCCCTTAGGGGCCACCGGGGAGCTGTTATTT. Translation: CTSSPLGATGELLF.

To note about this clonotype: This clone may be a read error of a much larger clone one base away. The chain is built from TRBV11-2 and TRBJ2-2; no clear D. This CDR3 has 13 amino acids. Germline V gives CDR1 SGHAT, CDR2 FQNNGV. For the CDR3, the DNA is TGTGCCAACAGCTTAGCCACCACCGGGGAGCTGTTTTTT. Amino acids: CANSLATTGELFF.

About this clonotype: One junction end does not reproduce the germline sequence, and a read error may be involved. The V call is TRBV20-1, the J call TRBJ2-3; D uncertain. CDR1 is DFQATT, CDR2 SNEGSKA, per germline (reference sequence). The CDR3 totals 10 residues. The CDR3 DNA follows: TGCTGTGCCCTAACAGATACGCAATATTTT. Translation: CCALTDTQYF.

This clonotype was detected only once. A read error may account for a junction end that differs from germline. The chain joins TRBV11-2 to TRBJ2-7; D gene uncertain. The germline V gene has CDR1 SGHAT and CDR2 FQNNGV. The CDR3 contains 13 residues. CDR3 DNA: TGTGCCAGCAGCCTAGATCAAGGGTACGTGCAGTACTTC. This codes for CASSLDQGYVQYF.

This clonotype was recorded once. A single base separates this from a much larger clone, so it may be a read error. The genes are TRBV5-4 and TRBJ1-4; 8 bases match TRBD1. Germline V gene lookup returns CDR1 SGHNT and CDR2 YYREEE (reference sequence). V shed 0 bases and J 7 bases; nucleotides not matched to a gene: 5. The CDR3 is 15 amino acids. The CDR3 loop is CASSLGQGMREKLFF. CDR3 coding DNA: TGTGCCAGCAGCTTGGGACAGGGGATGCGTGAAAAACTGTTTTTT.

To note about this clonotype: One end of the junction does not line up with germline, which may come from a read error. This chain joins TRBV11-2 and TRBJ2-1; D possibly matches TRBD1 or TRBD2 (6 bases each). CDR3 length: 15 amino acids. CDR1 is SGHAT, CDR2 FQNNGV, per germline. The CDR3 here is CASTPVWRGYNEQFF. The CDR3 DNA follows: TGTGCCAGCACCCCAGTGTGGAGGGGGTACAATGAGCAATTCTTC.

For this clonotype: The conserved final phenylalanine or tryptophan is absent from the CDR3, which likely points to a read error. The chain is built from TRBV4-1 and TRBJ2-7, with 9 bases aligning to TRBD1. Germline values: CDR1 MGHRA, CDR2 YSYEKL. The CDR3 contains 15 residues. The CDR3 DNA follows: TGCGCCAGCAGCCAAAGGGACAGGGAGCCCTACAAGCAGTACATC. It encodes CASSQRDREPYKQYI.

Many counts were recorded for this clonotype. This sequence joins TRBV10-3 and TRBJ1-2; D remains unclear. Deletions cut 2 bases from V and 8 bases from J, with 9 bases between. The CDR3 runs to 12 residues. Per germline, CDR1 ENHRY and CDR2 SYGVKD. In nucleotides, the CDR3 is TGTGCCATCAGTGAGCCTCCGGGGGGCTACACCTTC. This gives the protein CAISEPPGGYTF.

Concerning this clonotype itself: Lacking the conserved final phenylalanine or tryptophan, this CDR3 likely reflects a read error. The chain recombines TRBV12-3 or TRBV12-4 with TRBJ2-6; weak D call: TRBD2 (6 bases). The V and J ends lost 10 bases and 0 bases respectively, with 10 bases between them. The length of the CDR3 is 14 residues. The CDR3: CANGGNSGANVLTL. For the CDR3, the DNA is TGTGCCAACGGCGGGAACTCTGGGGCCAACGTCCTGACTTTA.

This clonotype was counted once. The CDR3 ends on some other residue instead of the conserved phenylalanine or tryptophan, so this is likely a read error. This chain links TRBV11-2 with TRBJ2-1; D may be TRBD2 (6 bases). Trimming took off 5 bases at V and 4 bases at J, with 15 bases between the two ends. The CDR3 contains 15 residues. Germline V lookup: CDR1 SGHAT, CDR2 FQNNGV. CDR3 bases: TGTGCCAGCAGCCTAGCAAGTAGCGGTTACAATGAGCAGTTCTAC. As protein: CASSLASSGYNEQFY.

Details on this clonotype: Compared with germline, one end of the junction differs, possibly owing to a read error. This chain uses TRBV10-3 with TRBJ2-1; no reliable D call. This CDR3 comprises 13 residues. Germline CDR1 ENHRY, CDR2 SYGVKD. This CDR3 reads CDISFDFDNEQFF. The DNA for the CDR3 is TGTGACATCTCCTTTGACTTCGATAATGAGCAGTTCTTC.

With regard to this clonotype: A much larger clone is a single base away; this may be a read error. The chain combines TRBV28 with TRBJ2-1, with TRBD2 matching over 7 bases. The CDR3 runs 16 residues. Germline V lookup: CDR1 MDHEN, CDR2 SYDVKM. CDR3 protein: CASGTTGGGALNEHFF. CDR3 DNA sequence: TGTGCCAGCGGGACCACGGGGGGAGGAGCTTTAAATGAGCATTTCTTC. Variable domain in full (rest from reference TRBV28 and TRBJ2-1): DVKVTQSSRYLVKRTGEKVFLECVQDMDHENMFWYRQDPGLGLRLIYFSYDVKMKEKGDIPEGYSVSREKKERFSLILESASTNQTSMYLCASGTTGGGALNEHFFGPGTRLTVL.

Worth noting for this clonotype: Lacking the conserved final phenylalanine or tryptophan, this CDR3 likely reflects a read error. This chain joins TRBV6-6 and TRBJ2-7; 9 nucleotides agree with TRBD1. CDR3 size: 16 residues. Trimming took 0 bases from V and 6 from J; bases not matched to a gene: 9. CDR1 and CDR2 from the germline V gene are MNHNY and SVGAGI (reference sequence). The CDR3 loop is CASSYSGQDRGGEQYL. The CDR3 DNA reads TGTGCCAGCAGTTACTCAGGTCAGGACAGGGGTGGCGAGCAGTACTTA.

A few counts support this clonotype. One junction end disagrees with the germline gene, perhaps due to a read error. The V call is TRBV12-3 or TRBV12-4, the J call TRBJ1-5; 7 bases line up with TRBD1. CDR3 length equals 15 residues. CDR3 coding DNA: TGTGCCAGCAGTTTAACCAGGGGGAGCAATCAGCCCCAGCGTTTT. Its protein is CASSLTRGSNQPQRF.

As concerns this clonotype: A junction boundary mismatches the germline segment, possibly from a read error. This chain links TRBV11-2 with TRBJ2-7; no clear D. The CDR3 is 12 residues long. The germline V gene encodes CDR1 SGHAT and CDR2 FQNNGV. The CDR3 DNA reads TGTGTCAGCAGCCCCACATGGTACGACCAGTACTTC. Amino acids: CVSSPTWYDQYF.

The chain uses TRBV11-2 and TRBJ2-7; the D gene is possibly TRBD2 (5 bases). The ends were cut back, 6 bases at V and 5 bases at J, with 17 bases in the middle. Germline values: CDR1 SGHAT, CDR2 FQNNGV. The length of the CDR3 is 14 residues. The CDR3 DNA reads TGTGCCAGCAGTCCCCGGAGGCGGATGGACGAGCAGTACTTC. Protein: CASSPRRRMDEQYF.

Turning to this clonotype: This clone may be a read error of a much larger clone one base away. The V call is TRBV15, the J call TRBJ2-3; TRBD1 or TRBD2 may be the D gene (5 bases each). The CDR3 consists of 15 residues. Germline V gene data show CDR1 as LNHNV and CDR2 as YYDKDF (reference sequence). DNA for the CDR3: TGTGTCACCAGGACGGTGGGGGTTAGCACAGATACGCAGTATTTT. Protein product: CVTRTVGVSTDTQYF.

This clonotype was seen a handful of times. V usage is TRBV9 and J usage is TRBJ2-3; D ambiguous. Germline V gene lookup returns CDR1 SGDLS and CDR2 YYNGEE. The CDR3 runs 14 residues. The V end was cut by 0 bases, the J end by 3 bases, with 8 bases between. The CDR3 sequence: CASSVEQRTDTQYF. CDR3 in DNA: TGTGCCAGCAGCGTAGAACAGAGAACAGATACGCAGTATTTT.

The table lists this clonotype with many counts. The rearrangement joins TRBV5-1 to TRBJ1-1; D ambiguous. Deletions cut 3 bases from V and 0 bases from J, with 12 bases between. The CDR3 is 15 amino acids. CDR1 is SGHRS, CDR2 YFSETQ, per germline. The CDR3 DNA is TGCGCCAGCAGCTCCGGAGGAGGATTGAACACTGAAGCTTTCTTT. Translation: CASSSGGGLNTEAFF.

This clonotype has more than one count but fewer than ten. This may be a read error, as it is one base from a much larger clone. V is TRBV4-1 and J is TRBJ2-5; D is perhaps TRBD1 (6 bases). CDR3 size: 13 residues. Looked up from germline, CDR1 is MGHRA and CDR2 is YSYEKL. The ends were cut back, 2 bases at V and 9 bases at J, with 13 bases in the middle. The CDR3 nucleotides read TGCGCCAGCAGCCAACGACAGGCCGAGGCCCAGTACTTC. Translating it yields CASSQRQAEAQYF.

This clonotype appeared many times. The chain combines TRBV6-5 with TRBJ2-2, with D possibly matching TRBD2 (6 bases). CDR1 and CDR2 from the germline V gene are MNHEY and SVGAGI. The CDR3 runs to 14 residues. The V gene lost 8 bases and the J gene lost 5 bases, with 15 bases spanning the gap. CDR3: CASSDGSWTGELFF. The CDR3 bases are TGTGCCAGCTCGGACGGGAGTTGGACCGGGGAGCTGTTTTTT.

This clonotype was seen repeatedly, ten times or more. CDR3 region: CAWSASSYEQYF. CDR3 DNA: TGTGCCTGGAGTGCAAGCTCCTACGAGCAGTACTTC. The J gene is TRBJ2-7, the V gene TRBV30; the D is unclear. This CDR3 comprises 12 residues. Germline assignment: CDR1 GTSNPN and CDR2 SVGIG (reference sequence). V dropped 1 base and J dropped 0 bases, with 4 bases sitting between them.